This TCR beta chain was documented in a study of early T cells in non-severe SARS-CoV-2 infection. Whole-study context: Chains from this unsorted whole-blood bulk RNA could not be paired.

This CDR3 region has 15 residues. V shed 3 bases and J 2 bases; nucleotides not matched to a gene: 2. In germline, CDR1 is SGHRS, CDR2 YFSETQ. In its sample, this clonotype was seen a few times. Its target is unknown. Attached unique molecular identifiers marked individual cDNA molecules. TCRdb ran MiXCR on the 5' RACE reads and lists one entry per CDR3 protein. The sample shows some 57,000 distinct CDR3 sequences, more than 9% of them seen only once. Study-wide results and limits: In VDJdb matching, anti-spike CD8 responses were favored while private and CD4 specificities went missing.

The sequencing input was whole blood. The sequence was collected from an adult who was a healthcare worker with PCR-confirmed SARS-CoV-2 infection or an uninfected control (not recorded which). The chain uses TRBV5-1 and TRBJ2-2, with TRBD1 matching over 9 bases. The CDR3 region is CASSWTGDNTGELFF. DNA for the CDR3: TGCGCCAGCAGCTGGACAGGGGATAACACCGGGGAGCTGTTTTTT.